This T cell receptor beta chain appears in the sequencing data of a study of blood T cell repertoires in COVID-19. As for the study in general: The samples span acute and convalescent COVID-19 from the United States, Italy and Spain. Sample material is recorded as cDNA or gDNA derived from T cells, B-cell-depleted T cells, or PBMCs.

In the source study's methods: Using reference gene primer amplification, nucleated cell counts were estimated. Clones were sequenced by immunoSEQ multiplex PCR, and TCRdb holds only the in-frame ones, with some missing. V, J and clone size were drawn from that table, and D and trimming were deduced from the DNA. The data hold around 270,000 clones, with about 89% observed a single time. This clone was picked up a small number of times. This receptor was obtained from a man aged 40-49 years with acute or convalescent COVID-19. What was sequenced was peripheral blood.

Written as DNA, the CDR3 is TGTGCTAGTGGTTTGGTGCGACTAGCCCAAAAGACCTACAATGAGCAGTTCTTC. This translates into CASGLVRLAQKTYNEQFF. The chain employs TRBV12-5 and TRBJ2-1; 7 bases are a match to TRBD2. Germline V gene lookup returns CDR1 LGHNT and CDR2 FRNRAP. After removal of 0 bases from V and 2 bases from J, the junction contained 10 bases not matched to a gene. The CDR3 is 18 residues long.